Sequencing of this T cell receptor beta chain was carried out in a study of T cell repertoires in cytomegalovirus infection. Study in general: The public TCR beta signatures pointed to both CMV infection and matching HLA type.

This clonotype was seen a few times. Its antigen is undetermined. From the reads, TCRdb called clonotypes with MiXCR, one entry per CDR3 protein. Here the sample spans around 250,000 distinct CDR3 sequences, more than 15% being singletons. Germline V lookup: CDR1 LGHNT, CDR2 FRNRAP. The CDR3 has 17 residues. J lost 5 bases, V lost 3 bases, and 12 bases had no gene match. Study-level results: CMV-specific TCR beta clonotypes restricted by HLA-C dominated the ex vivo response. Carriers of CMV plus the relevant HLA were identified by cumulative public TCR beta family frequency.

The chain uses TRBV12-5 and TRBJ2-5, with 10 bases identical to TRBD1. This receptor was obtained from a human donor in good health (CMV status not recorded). Some clones in this sample may be carry-over from other donors' samples. Sequencing was performed on CD8+ T cells from PBMCs. CDR3 sequence (DNA): TGTGCTAGTGGTTTTGGGACAGGGGAATGGGACGTGGAGACCCAGTACTTC. Protein sequence: CASGFGTGEWDVETQYF.